Sequencing of this T cell receptor (beta chain) was carried out in a study of CD8+ T cells in alopecia areata. Whole-study results and caveats: Scalp specimens additionally yield sequences from normal skin's resident alphabeta T cells.

Extracted RNA was reverse transcribed into cDNA, the sequencing template. Produced via immunoSEQ multiplex PCR; TCRdb's table is partial and in-frame only. The data contain more than 75,000 clones, around 38% of them singletons. Concerning this clone itself: No antigen is known for it.

The V gene's germline CDR1 is MNHEY and CDR2 SMNVEV (reference sequence). Trimming took 6 bases from V and 3 from J; bases not matched to a gene: 4. CDR3 length: 14 amino acids. Sequenced sample: CD4+ T cells sorted from blood. V gene TRBV27 combines with J gene TRBJ2-7; 11 nucleotides align to TRBD2. The clonotype comes from a human donor with alopecia areata. The DNA of the CDR3 is TGTGCCAGCAGCCACACTAGCGGGAGCTACGAGCAGTACTTC. Residues: CASSHTSGSYEQYF.